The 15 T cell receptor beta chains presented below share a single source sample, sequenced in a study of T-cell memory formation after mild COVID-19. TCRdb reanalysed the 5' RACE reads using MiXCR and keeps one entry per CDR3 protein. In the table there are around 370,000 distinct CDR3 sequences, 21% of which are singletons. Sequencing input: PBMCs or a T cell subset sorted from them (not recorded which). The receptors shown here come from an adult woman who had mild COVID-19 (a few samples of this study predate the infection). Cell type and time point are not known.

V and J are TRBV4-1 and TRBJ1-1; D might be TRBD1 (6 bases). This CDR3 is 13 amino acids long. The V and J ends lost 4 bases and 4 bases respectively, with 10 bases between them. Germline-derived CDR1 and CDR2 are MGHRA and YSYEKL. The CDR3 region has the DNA TGCGCCAGCAGCCGAGCACAGGGCACTGAAGCTTTCTTT. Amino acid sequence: CASSRAQGTEAFF.

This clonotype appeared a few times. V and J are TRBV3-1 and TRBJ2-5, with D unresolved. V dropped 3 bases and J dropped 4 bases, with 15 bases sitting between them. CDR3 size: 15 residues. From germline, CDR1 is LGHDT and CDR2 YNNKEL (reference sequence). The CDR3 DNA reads TGTGCCAGCAGCCAGGGCGGCCTACCTCGAGAGACCCAGTACTTC. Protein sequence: CASSQGGLPRETQYF.

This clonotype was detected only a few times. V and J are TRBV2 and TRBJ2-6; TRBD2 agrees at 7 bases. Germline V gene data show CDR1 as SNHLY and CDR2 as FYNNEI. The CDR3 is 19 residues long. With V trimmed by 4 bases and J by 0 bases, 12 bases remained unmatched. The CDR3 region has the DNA TGTGCCAGCAGTGTCACTCGGCTAGCGGTAAACTCTGGGGCCAACGTCCTGACTTTC. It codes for CASSVTRLAVNSGANVLTF.

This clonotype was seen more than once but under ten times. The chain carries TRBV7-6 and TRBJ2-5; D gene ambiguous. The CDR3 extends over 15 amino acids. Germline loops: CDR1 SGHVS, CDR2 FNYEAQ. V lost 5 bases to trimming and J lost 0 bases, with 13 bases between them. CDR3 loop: CASSPRTAYQETQYF. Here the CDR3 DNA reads TGTGCCAGCAGCCCACGGACGGCGTACCAAGAGACCCAGTACTTC.

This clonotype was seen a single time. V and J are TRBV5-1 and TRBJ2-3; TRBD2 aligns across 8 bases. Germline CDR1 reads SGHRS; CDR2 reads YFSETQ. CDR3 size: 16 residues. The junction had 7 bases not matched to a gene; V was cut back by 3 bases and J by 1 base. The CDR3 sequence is CASSSGASGRTDTQYF. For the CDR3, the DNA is TGCGCCAGCAGCTCCGGGGCTAGCGGGCGCACAGATACGCAGTATTTT.

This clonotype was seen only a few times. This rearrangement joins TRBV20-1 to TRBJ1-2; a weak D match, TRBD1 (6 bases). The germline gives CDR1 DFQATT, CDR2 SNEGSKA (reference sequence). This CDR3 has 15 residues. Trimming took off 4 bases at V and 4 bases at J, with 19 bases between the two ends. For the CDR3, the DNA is TGCAGTGCTAAGAGTTATACCGGGACACTCTATGGCTACACCTTC. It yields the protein CSAKSYTGTLYGYTF.

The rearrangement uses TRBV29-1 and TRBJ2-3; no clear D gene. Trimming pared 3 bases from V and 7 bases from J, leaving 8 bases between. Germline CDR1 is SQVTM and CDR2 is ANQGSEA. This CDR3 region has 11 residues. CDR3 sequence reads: CSVELGNTQYF. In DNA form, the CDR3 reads TGCAGCGTTGAGTTGGGGAATACGCAGTATTTT.

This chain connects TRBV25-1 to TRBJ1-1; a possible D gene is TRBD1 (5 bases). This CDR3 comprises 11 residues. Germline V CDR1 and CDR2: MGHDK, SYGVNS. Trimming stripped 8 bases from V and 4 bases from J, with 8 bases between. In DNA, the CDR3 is TGTGCCAGCTCAGGGCCCACTGAAGCTTTCTTT. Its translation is CASSGPTEAFF.

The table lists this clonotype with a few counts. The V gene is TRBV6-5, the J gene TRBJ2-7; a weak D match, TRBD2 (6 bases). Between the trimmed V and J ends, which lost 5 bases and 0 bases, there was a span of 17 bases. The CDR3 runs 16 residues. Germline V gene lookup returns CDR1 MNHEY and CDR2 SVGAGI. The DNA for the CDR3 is TGTGCCAGCAGTCTACCTAGGTCGGGAGACTCCTACGAGCAGTACTTC. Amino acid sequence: CASSLPRSGDSYEQYF.

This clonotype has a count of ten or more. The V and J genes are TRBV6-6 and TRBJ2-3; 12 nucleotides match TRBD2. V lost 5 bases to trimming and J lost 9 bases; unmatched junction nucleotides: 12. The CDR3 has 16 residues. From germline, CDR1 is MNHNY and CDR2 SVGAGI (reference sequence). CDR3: CASSLAGGPASGTQYF. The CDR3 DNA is TGTGCCAGCAGTCTAGCGGGAGGGCCGGCCTCCGGAACGCAGTATTTT.

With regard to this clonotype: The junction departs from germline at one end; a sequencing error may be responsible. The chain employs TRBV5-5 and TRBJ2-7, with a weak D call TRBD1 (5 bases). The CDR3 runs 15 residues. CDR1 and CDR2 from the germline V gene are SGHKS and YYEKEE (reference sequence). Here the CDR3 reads CASSRSDTDTYDQYF. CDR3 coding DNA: TGTGCCAGCAGCCGCTCGGACACTGATACCTACGATCAGTACTTC.

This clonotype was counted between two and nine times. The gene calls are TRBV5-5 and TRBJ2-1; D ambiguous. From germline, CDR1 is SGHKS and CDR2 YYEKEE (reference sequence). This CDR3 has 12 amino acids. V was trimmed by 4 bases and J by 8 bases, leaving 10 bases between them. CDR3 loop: CASSGYFDEQFF. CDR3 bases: TGTGCCAGCAGCGGCTATTTCGATGAGCAGTTCTTC. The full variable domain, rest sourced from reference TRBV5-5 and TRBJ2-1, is DAGVTQSPTHLIKTRGQQVTLRCSPISGHKSVSWYQQVLGQGPQFIFQYYEKEERGRGNFPDRFSARQFPNYSSELNVNALLLGDSALYLCASSGYFDEQFFGPGTRLTVL.

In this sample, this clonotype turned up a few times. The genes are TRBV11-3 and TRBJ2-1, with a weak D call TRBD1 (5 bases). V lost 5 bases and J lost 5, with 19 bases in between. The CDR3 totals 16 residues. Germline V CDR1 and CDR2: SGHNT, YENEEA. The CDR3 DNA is TGTGCCAGCAGCCCGCTCCTCCGGACACCGAACAATGAGCAGTTCTTC. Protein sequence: CASSPLLRTPNNEQFF.

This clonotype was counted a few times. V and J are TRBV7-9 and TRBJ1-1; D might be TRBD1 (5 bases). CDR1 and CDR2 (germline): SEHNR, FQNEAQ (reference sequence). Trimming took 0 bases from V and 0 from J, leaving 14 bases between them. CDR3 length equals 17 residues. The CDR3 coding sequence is TGTGCCAGCAGCTTAGCCGGGGCAGGGCCCTTGAACACTGAAGCTTTCTTT. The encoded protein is CASSLAGAGPLNTEAFF.

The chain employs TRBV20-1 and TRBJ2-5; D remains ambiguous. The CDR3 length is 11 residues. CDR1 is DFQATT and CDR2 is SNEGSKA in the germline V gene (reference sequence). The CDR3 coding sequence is TGCAGCTCTTTTGGGCAAGAGACCCAGTACTTC. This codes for CSSFGQETQYF.